This entry lists 5 T cell receptor beta chains sequenced from one sample in a study of OX40 agonist ivuxolimab in advanced cancers. Produced via immunoSEQ multiplex PCR; TCRdb's table is partial and in-frame only. The sample yields roughly 140,000 clones, 85% to 95% seen once. Sequences were derived from CD4+ or CD8+ T cells sorted from blood, sampled in a trial of the OX40 agonist ivuxolimab. These receptors were obtained from an adult with an advanced solid tumor such as melanoma, head and neck, liver or kidney cancer.

This clone was detected only a few times. The CDR3: CASSYGGGNTEAFF. The CDR3 region has the DNA TGTGCCAGCAGTTACGGGGGAGGGAACACTGAAGCTTTCTTT. The V gene is TRBV6-5, the J gene TRBJ1-1; weak D call: TRBD1 (5 bases). This CDR3 has 14 residues. Germline CDR1 is MNHEY and CDR2 is SVGAGI. V was cut by 2 bases and J by 1 base, with 8 bases left in between.

V is TRBV7-2 and J is TRBJ1-6; D possibly corresponds to TRBD1 (6 bases). Germline-derived CDR1 and CDR2 are SGHTA and FQGNSA. Trimming shortened V by 4 bases and J by 6 bases, and 13 bases separated the two germline ends. This CDR3 is built from 15 residues. The CDR3 nucleotides read TGTGCCAGCAGCTCCGGACAGTGGTTTAATTCACCCCTCCACTTT. It yields the protein CASSSGQWFNSPLHF.

This chain's CDR3 is CASSPGISYEQYF. The CDR3 coding sequence is TGTGCCAGCAGTCCCGGAATCTCCTACGAGCAGTACTTC. V and J are TRBV27 and TRBJ2-7; D uncertain. CDR1 and CDR2 from the germline V gene are MNHEY and SMNVEV (reference sequence). The germline V and J ends were trimmed by 5 bases and 0 bases, with 8 bases remaining between them. The CDR3 is 13 residues long.

This sequence joins TRBV6-6 and TRBJ1-3; D gene unclear. This CDR3 has 10 amino acids. The V end lost 8 bases, the J end lost 4 bases, and 3 bases lay between the germline ends. Germline CDR1 MNHNY, CDR2 SVGAGI (reference sequence). CDR3 DNA sequence: TGTGCCAGCGGGGGAAACACCATATATTTT. Amino acids: CASGGNTIYF.

The V gene is TRBV7-2, the J gene TRBJ2-2; TRBD1 matches 9 bases. The CDR3 runs 17 residues. CDR1 and CDR2 (germline): SGHTA, FQGNSA. V shed 5 bases and J 0 bases; nucleotides not matched to a gene: 7. CDR3 DNA sequence: TGTGCCAGCAGCCGAGCCGACAGGGGGACGAACACCGGGGAGCTGTTTTTT. Its translation: CASSRADRGTNTGELFF.